This record looks at one T cell receptor (beta chain) sequence and its context. Its antigen is not yet known. Base qualities are not provided; no much larger clone lies one nucleotide away. V has 3 bases trimmed and J has 7 bases trimmed; junction bases matching no gene number 8. The CDR1 and CDR2 encoded by the germline V gene are KGHSH and LQKENI. The CDR3 measures 15 amino acids from cysteine to phenylalanine. CDR3 DNA only is kept here, 45 bases in frame from base 1. What the time point label conveys for this sample: approximately 2 years on ibrutinib. For TCR beta library preparation, approximately 2.2 micrograms of genomic DNA were isolated from cryopreserved PBMCs. Longitudinal blood samples from CLL patients on ibrutinib monotherapy were analyzed using high-throughput TCR beta sequencing. The patients took part in an open-label, single-center phase 2 trial of ibrutinib monotherapy. The data derive from a study of cytotoxic CD8 clonotypes in ibrutinib-treated CLL (dated by TCRdb to about 2021). In terms of the full investigation: In this cohort, around 14 patients were treatment-naive and ten to eleven were relapsed/refractory, while roughly 18 had unmutated IGHV. Responses were partial in around 25 patients and complete in 2; after median around 68 months follow-up, about 14 stayed in remission and 12 progressed. The response samples were drawn at a median of roughly twelve months into treatment, with a range of roughly 6 to 40 months. Samples averaged around 280,000 productive templates and 90,000 to 100,000 productive rearrangements. Of the 90 or so participants in the trial, 25 to 30 had longitudinal samples available. Cryopreserved peripheral blood mononuclear cells were collected before treatment, at response, and at either disease progression or sustained remission. Every remission and progressive disease sample was obtained while ibrutinib was still being received by the patients. What the study reported, not specific to this receptor: Public clonotypes were rare and either contracted or stayed stable during treatment, and the rise in clonality at ibrutinib response reflected the expansion of private clonotypes. Sampling times were not matched between patients in sustained remission and patients whose disease was progressing, and lymph node repertoires were not examined. Clonality rose at ibrutinib response, remained stable during sustained remission, and dropped back toward baseline at progression. At baseline, clonality was higher than in age-matched healthy donors and showed a strong correlation with circulating CD8+ T-cell counts.

On a MiSeq, deep resolution sequencing aimed for a depth between 1 in 1 million and 1 in 200,000 T cells, with each clonotype covered roughly 10x on average. The immunoSEQ hsTCRB Kit was used to generate TCR beta libraries. The authors' pipeline ran thus. The data were analyzed with ImmunoSEQ Analyzer and ImmunoSEQ Data Assistant, and V, D and J gene assignments followed IMGT definitions. Clonality, which ranges from 0 to 1, was calculated by subtracting the normalized Shannon entropy of productive rearrangement frequencies from one. Public clonotype analysis was restricted to overrepresented clonotypes comprising at least 0.05% of each patient's repertoire. Around 13 age-matched healthy donor repertoires from immuneACCESS were used as controls for clonality. TCRdb obtained this table from immuneACCESS and retained in-frame rearrangements with V and J assigned. These tables miss some clones; where compared with another copy, unresolved V genes account for less than half of the shortfall, and the remainder is unexplained. V, J and clone size reflect that table, while D and trimming were determined from the DNA. The sample table shows more than 200,000 clones, and 70% are seen once. 15% of the sample rests with the top ten.

The receptor was isolated from a human donor with chronic lymphocytic leukemia. Sequencing used PBMCs, obtained after 24 months of ibrutinib treatment. The V gene is TRBV18 and the J gene is TRBJ2-1; TRBD1 agrees with 8 junctional bases. The CDR3 region has the sequence CASSPGTGTRNEQFF. At the DNA level, the sequence is TGTGCCAGCTCACCCGGGACAGGCACTCGAAATGAGCAGTTCTTC.